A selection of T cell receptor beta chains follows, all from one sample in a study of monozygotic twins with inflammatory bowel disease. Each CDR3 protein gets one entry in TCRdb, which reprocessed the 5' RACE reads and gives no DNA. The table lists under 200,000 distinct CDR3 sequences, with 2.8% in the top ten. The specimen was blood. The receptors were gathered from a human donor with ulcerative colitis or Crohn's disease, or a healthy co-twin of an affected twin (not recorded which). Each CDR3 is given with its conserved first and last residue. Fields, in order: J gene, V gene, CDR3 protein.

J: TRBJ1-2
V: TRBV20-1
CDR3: CSANQGSNGYTF

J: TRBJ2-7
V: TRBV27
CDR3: CASSLSWDRTYEQYF

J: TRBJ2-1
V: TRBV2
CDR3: CASSRGGVVGDEQFF

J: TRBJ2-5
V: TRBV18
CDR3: CASSQQATQYF

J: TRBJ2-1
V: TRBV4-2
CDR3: CASSHGAGYEQFF

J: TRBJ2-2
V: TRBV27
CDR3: CASSPYRGQESGELFF

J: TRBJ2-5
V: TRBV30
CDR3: CAWSVLISGYQETQYF

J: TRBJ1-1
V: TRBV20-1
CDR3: CSAWTENTEAFF

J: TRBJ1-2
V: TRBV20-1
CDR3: CSASGEDGYGYTF

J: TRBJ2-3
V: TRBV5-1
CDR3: CASSLFREPGGTQYF

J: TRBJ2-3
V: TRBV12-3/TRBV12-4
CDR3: CASSPLAGGPDTQYF

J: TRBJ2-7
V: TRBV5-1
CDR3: CASSSSGLAGVAQYF

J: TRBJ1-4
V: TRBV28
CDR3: CASTLDRGLEKLFF

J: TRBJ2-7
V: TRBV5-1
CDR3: CASSPGRVSYEQYF

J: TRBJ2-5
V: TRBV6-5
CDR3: CASSYSPAQRETQYF

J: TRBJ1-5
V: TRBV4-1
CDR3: CASSQDRGNQPQHF

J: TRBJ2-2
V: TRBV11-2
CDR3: CASSLASGSGTGELFF

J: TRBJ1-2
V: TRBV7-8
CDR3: CASSLAQGFYGYTF

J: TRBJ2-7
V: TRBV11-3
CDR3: CASSPAGGSYEQYF

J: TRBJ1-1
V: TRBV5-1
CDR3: CASRIESSPGNTEAFF

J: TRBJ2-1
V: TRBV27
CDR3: CASSPMNNEQFF

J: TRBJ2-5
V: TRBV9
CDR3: CASSTDPRGAWEPQYF

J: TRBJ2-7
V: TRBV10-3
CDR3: CAISERGNEQYF

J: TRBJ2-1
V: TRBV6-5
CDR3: CASSYSAGASYNEQFF

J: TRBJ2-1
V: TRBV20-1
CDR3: CSAKRDSSYNEQFF

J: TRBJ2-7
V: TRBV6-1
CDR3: CASSKSISPYEQYF

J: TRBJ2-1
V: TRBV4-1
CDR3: CASSQAVLRRERGNEQFF

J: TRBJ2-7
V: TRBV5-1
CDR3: CASSLRLQSYEQYF

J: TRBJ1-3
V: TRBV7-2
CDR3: CASSFGTGKGNTIYF

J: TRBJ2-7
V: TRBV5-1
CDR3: CASSVDSQDEQYF

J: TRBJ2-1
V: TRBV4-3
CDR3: CASSQDGGRVYNEQFF

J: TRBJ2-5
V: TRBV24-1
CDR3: CATTPGTGGQETQYF

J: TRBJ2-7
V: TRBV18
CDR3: CASSPLDRGQSEQYF

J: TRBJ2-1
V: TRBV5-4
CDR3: CASLPTSGSPYNEQFF

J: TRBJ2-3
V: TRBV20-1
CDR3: CSGLAARTDTQYF

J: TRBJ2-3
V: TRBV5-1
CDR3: CASSLAASGVTDTQYF

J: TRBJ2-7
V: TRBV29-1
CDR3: CSVGQGWGLDEQYF

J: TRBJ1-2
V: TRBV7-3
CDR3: CASSSTGGRVGYTF

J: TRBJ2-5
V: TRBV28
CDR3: CASSFPGRETQYF

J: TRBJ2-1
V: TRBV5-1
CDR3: CASSSQPNSRQGPYNEQFF

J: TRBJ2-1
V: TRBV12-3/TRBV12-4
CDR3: CASSLGPGTSGSNEQFF

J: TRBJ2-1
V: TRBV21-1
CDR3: CASSKGGGGFF

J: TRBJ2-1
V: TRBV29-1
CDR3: CSSIPRERYNEQFF

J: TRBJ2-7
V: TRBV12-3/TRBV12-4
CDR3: CASSFQLAELPGEQYF

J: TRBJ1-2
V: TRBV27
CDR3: CASSFRSPSYLYTF

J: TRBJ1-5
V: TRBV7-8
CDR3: CASRLGGGDQPQHF

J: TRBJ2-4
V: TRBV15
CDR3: CATSREQGWNIQYF

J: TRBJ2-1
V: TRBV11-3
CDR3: CASSKGGPGYNEQFF

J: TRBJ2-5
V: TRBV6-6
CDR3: CASRPPAGAQYF

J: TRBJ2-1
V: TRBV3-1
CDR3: CASSPMLTSGLNNEQFF

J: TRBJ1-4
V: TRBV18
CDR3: CASSPGLTNEKLFF

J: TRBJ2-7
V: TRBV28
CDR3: CASTNERPYEQYF

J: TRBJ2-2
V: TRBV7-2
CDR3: CASSSQTGNTGELFF

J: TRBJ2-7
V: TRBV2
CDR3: CASTEPSGRSSYEQYF

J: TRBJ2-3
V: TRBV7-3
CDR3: CASSLSGQTDTQYF

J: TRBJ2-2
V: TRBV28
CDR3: CASSLTSGLPTGELFF

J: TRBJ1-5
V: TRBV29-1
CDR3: CSVGHGMNQPQHF

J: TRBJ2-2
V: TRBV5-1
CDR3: CASSRAGGDTGELFF

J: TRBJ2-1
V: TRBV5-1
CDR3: CASSSETAGEQFF

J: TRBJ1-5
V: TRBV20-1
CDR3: CSARMTVGGLGTQHF